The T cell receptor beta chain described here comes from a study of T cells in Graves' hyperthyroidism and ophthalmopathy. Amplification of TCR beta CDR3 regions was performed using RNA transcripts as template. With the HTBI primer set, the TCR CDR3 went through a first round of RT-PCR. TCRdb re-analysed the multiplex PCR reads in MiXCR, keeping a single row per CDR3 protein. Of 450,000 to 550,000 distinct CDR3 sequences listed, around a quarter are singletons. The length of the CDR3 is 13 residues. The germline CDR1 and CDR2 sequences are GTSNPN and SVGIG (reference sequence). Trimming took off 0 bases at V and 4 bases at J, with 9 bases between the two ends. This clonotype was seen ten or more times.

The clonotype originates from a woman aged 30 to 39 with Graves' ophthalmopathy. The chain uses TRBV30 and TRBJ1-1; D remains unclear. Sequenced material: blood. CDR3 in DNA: TGTGCCTGGAGTGTAGGAAAGGGCACTGAAGCTTTCTTT. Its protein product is CAWSVGKGTEAFF.